The clone carrying this T cell receptor (beta chain) has just a few counts. Its antigen is unidentified. The ends lost 4 bases at V and 1 base at J; junction bases unmatched: 6. Germline-derived CDR1 and CDR2 are MNHNS and SASEGT. The CDR3 sequence is 17 residues long. The sample comes from a study of regulatory T cells in long-lasting Graves disease. Building of the TCR beta libraries involved iRepertoire HTBI primers and Arm-PCR of CDR3 regions. One entry per CDR3 protein, called by TCRdb with MiXCR from the multiplex PCR reads. The sample consists of 450,000 to 500,000 distinct CDR3 sequences, 15% to 20% of them appearing once. Overall study findings and caveats: Newly diagnosed Graves' patients exceeded persistent ones in TCR diversity.

The time point denotes: newly diagnosed GD, antithyroid drugs for less than 3 months. PBMCs provided the RNA from which the TCR library was made. The same sample was also used in a study of T cells in Graves' hyperthyroidism and ophthalmopathy.

This TCR was sampled from a man aged 35 to 55 with Graves disease. The gene calls are TRBV6-1 and TRBJ1-4, with 10 bases lining up with TRBD1. This material consisted of peripheral blood mononuclear cells (PBMCs), taken at new diagnosis, from a patient treated with antithyroid drugs. DNA for the CDR3: TGTGCCAGCAGTGCATACCGGGACAGGGGAACTAATGAAAAACTGTTTTTT. Its protein product is CASSAYRDRGTNEKLFF.